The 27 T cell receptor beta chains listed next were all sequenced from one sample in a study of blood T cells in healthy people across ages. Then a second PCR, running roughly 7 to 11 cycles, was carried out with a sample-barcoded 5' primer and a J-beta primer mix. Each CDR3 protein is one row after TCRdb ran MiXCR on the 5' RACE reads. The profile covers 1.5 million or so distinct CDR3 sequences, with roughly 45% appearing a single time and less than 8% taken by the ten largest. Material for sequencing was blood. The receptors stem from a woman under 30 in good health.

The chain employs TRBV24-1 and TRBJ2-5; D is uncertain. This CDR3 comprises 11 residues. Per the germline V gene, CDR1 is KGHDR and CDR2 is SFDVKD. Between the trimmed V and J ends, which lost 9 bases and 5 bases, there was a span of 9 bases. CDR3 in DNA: TGTGCCACCGGAAACATGGAGACCCAGTACTTC. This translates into CATGNMETQYF.

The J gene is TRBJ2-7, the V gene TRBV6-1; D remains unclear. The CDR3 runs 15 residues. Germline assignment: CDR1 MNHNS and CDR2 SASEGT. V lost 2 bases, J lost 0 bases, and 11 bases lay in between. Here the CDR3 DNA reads TGTGCCAGCAGTGAACCCCGGGTCACCTCCTACGAGCAGTACTTC. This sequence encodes CASSEPRVTSYEQYF.

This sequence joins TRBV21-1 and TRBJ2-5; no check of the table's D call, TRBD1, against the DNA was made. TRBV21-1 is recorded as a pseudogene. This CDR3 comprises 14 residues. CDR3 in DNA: TGTGCCAGCGAATGGCGAGGCAGGGGAGAGACCCAGTACTTC. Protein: CASEWRGRGETQYF.

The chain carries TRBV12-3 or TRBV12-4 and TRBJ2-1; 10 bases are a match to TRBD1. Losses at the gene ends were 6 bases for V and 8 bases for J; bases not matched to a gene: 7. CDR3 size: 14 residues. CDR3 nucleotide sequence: TGTGCCAGCAGGGGGACAGGGGTTGTTTATGAGCAGTTCTTC. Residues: CASRGTGVVYEQFF.

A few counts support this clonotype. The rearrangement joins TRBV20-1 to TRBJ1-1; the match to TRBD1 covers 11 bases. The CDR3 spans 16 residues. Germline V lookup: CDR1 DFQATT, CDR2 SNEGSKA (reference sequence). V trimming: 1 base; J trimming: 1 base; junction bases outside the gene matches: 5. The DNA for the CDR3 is TGCAGTGCTAGAGCGGGGACAGGGGGTCGGAACACTGAAGCTTTCTTT. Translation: CSARAGTGGRNTEAFF.

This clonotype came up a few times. CDR3 protein: CASRLRLAGRSYEQYF. Written as DNA, the CDR3 is TGTGCCAGCAGACTTAGACTAGCGGGAAGATCCTACGAGCAGTACTTC. The chain recombines TRBV5-6 with TRBJ2-7, with 11 positions matching TRBD2. Germline V gene sequence: CDR1 SGHDT, CDR2 YYEEEE. The V and J ends lost 5 bases and 1 base, in that order; junction bases with no gene match: 8. The CDR3 runs 16 residues. The full variable domain, rest sourced from reference TRBV5-6 and TRBJ2-7, is DAGVTQSPTHLIKTRGQQVTLRCSPKSGHDTVSWYQQALGQGPQFIFQYYEEEERQRGNFPDRFSGHQFPNYSSELNVNALLLGDSALYLCASRLRLAGRSYEQYFGPGTRLTVT.

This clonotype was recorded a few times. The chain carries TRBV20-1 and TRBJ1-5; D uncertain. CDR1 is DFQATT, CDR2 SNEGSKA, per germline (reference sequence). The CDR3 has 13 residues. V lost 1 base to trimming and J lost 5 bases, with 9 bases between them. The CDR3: CSARGQGHQPQHF. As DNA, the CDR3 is TGCAGTGCTAGAGGTCAAGGACATCAGCCCCAGCATTTT.

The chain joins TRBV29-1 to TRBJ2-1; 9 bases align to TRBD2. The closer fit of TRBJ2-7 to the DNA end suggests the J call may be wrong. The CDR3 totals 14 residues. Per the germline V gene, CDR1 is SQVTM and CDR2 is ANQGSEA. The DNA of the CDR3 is TGCAGCGTTGAGCCGCACCAGCGGGGGGACGAGCAGTACTTC. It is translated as CSVEPHQRGDEQYF.

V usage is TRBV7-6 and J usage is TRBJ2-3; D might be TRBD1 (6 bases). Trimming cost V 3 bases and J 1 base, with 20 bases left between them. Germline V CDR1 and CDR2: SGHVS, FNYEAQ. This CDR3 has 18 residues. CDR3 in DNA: TGTGCCAGCAGCTTCCCAGCCGAAGGGGGAGCTGGCACAGATACGCAGTATTTT. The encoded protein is CASSFPAEGGAGTDTQYF.

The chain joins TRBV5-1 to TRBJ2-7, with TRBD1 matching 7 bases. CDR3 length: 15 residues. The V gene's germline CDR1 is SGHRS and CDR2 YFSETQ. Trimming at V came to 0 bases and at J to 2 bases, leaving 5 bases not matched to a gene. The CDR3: CASSLGDSITYEQYF. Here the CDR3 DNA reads TGCGCCAGCAGCTTGGGGGACAGCATTACCTACGAGCAGTACTTC.

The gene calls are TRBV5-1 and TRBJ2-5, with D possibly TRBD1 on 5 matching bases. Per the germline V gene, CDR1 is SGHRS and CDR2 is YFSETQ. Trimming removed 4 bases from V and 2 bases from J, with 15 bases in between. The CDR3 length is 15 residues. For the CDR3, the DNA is TGCGCCAGCAGCGCCCAAGGGGCCCAACAAGAGACCCAGTACTTC. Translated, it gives CASSAQGAQQETQYF.

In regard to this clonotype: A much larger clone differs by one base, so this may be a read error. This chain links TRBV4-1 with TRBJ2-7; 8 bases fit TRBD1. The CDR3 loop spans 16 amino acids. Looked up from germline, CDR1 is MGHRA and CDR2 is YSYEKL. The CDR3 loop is CANSRGGRTGSYEQYF. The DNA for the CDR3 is TGCGCCAACAGCCGCGGTGGGCGGACAGGGTCCTACGAGCAGTACTTC.

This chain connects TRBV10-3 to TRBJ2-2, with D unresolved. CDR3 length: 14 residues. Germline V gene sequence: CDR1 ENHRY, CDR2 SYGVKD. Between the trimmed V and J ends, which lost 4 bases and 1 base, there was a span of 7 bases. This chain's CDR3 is CAISAQENTGELFF. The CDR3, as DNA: TGTGCCATCAGTGCCCAGGAGAACACCGGGGAGCTGTTTTTT.

As DNA, the CDR3 is TGCAGTGCCCAGATTGGCCCAGCTACTGAGCAGTTCTTC. The encoded protein is CSAQIGPATEQFF. The chain recombines TRBV20-1 with TRBJ2-1, with D hard to call. With 6 bases removed from V and 9 bases from J, the gap between germline ends came to 18 bases. Germline V gene sequence: CDR1 DFQATT, CDR2 SNEGSKA (reference sequence). CDR3 length equals 13 residues.

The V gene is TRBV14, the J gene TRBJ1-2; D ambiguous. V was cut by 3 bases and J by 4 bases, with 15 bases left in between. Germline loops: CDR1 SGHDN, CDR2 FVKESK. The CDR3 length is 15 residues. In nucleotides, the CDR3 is TGTGCCAGCAGCCAGGGTGGTTCAGCGGGCTATGGCTACACCTTC. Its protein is CASSQGGSAGYGYTF.

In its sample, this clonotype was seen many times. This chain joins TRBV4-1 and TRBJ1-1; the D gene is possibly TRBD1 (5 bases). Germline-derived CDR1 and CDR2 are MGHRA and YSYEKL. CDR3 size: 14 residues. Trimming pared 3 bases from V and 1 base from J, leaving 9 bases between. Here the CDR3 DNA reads TGCGCCAGCAGCCAGGGTCAGGGGAACACTGAAGCTTTCTTT. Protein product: CASSQGQGNTEAFF.

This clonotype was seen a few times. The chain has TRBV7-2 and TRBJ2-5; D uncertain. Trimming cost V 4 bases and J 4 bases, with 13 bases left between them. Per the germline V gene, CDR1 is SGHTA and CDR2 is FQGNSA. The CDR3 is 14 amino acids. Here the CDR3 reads CASSSSYWSETQYF. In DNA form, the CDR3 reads TGTGCCAGCAGCTCCTCGTATTGGTCAGAGACCCAGTACTTC.

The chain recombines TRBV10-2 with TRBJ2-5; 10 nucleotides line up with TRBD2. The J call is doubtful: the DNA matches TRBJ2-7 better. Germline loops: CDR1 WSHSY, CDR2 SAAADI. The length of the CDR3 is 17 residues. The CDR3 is CASSESAGASGGNEQYF. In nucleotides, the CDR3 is TGCGCCAGCAGTGAGTCGGCTGGGGCTAGCGGGGGCAACGAGCAGTACTTC.

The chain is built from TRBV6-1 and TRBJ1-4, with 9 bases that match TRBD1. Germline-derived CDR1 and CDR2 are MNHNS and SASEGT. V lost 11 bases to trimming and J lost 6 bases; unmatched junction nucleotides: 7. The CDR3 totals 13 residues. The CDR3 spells CAGKGQGYEKLFF. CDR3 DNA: TGTGCCGGAAAGGGACAGGGATATGAAAAACTGTTTTTT.

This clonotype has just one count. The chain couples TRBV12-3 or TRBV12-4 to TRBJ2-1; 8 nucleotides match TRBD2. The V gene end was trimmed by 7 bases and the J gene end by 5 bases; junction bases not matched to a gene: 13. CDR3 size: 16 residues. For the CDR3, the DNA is TGTGCCAGCACCGAGACGGGAGGGCCTTCTGACAATGAGCAGTTCTTC. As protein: CASTETGGPSDNEQFF.

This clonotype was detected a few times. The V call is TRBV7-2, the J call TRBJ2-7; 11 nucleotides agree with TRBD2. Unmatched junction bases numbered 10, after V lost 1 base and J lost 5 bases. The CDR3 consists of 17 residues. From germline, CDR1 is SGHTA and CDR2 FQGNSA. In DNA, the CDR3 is TGTGCCAGCAGCTTAGAGGCTAGCGGGAGGCAAGGCCACGAGCAGTACTTC. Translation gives CASSLEASGRQGHEQYF.

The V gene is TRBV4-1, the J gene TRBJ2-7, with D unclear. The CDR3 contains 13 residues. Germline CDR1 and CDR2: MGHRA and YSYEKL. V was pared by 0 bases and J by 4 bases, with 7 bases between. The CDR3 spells CASSQEVGYEQYF. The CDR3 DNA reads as TGCGCCAGCAGCCAAGAAGTAGGTTACGAGCAGTACTTC.

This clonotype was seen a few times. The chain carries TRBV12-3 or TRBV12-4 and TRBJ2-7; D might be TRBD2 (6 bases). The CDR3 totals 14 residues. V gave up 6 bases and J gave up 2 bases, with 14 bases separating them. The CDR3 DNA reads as TGTGCCAGCAGCGGAGGGCCGGTACCCTACGAGCAGTACTTC. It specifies CASSGGPVPYEQYF.

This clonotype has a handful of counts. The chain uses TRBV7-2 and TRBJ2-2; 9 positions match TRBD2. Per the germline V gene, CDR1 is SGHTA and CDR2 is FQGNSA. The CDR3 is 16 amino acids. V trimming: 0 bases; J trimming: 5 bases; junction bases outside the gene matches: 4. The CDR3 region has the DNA TGTGCCAGCAGCTTAGCTAGCGGGAGAGGGACCGGGGAGCTGTTTTTT. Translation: CASSLASGRGTGELFF.

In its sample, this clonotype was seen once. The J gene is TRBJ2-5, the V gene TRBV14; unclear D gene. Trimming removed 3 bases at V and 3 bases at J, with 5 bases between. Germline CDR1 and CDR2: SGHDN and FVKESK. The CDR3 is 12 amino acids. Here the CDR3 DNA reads TGTGCCAGCAGCCATCCTAAAGAGACCCAGTACTTC. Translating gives CASSHPKETQYF.

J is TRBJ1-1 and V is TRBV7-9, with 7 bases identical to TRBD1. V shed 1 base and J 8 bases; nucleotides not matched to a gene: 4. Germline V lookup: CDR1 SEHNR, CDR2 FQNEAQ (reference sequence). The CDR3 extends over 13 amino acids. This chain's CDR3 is CASSLGDSWEAFF. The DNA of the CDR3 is TGTGCCAGCAGCTTAGGGGACAGTTGGGAAGCTTTCTTT.

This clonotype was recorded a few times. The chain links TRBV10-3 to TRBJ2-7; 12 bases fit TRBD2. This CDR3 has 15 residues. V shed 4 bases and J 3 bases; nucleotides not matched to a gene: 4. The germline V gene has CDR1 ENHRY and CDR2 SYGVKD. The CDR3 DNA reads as TGTGCCATCAGTGGGGGACTAGCGGGCTACTACGAGCAGTACTTC. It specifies CAISGGLAGYYEQYF.